Presented here are 25 T cell receptor beta chains from one specimen sequenced in a study of T-cell reconstitution after alpha-beta-depleted transplantation in children. Broader study findings: Counts and diversity of T cells one year after transplant came mostly from newly produced T cells.

Preparation of the TCRbeta library involved a method that used unique molecular identifiers. TCRdb itself ran the PCR reads through MiXCR, one entry per CDR3 protein. In the table there are about 300,000 distinct CDR3 sequences, 6% to 10% of which are singletons. For these TCRs, the target antigens are not known. The material was peripheral blood, obtained 360 days after TCRalphabeta/CD19-depleted stem cell transplant. The receptors derive from a female patient under 10 years old who had a stem cell transplant for Fanconi anemia, so the T cells may come from the graft donor.

The chain couples TRBV7-3 to TRBJ1-1; the D gene is possibly TRBD1 (6 bases). The V gene lost 2 bases and the J gene lost 5 bases, with 18 bases spanning the gap. The CDR3 extends over 16 amino acids. CDR1 SGHTA and CDR2 FQGTGA come from the germline V gene. CDR3 sequence: CASSLFGRGGGTEAFF. CDR3 coding DNA: TGTGCCAGCAGCTTATTTGGCAGGGGAGGGGGTACTGAAGCTTTCTTT. Full variable domain (missing parts from reference TRBV7-3 and TRBJ1-1): GAGVSQTPSNKVTEKGKYVELRCDPISGHTALYWYRQSLGQGPEFLIYFQGTGAADDSGLPNDRFFAVRPEGSVSTLKIQRTERGDSAVYLCASSLFGRGGGTEAFFGQGTRLTVV.

This sequence joins TRBV20-1 and TRBJ2-5; 7 nucleotides agree with TRBD1. This CDR3 region has 14 residues. Germline lookup yields CDR1 DFQATT and CDR2 SNEGSKA (reference sequence). Losses at the gene ends were 6 bases for V and 1 base for J; bases not matched to a gene: 8. This chain's CDR3 is CSALKGAPQETQYF. In nucleotides, the CDR3 is TGCAGTGCCCTCAAGGGGGCTCCCCAAGAGACCCAGTACTTC.

About this clonotype: A read error may be the cause here, since a much bigger clone is one base away. The conserved final phenylalanine or tryptophan is absent from the CDR3, which likely points to a read error. The chain couples TRBV20-1 to TRBJ2-7; either TRBD1 or TRBD2 may fit D (5 bases each). Per the germline V gene, CDR1 is DFQATT and CDR2 is SNEGSKA (reference sequence). The CDR3 has 13 amino acids. V was shortened by 5 bases and J by 5 bases, with 16 bases between the two germline ends. The CDR3 DNA reads TGCAGTGCTGGGGACCACATGCAGGACGAGCAGTACTGC. Residues: CSAGDHMQDEQYC.

The chain carries TRBV9 and TRBJ1-6; maybe TRBD1 (6 bases). Germline CDR1 is SGDLS and CDR2 is YYNGEE. V was trimmed by 0 bases and J by 6 bases, leaving 13 bases between them. The CDR3 is 16 amino acids. The CDR3 bases are TGTGCCAGCAGCGTAGAAAGGGGACACTCTAATTCACCCCTCCACTTT. It is translated as CASSVERGHSNSPLHF.

This chain joins TRBV4-1 and TRBJ1-5; D possibly corresponds to TRBD1 (5 bases). The CDR3 loop spans 13 amino acids. V lost 8 bases and J 6 bases, leaving 14 bases between the germline ends. In germline, CDR1 is MGHRA, CDR2 YSYEKL. In DNA, the CDR3 is TGCGCCAGCGCTATGGGGGTCTCTCAGCCCCAGCATTTT. Translating it yields CASAMGVSQPQHF.

This clonotype was found many times. This sequence joins TRBV15 and TRBJ2-2; D is tentatively TRBD1 or TRBD2 (5 bases each). CDR1 and CDR2 (germline): LNHNV, YYDKDF (reference sequence). Deletions cut 0 bases from V and 9 bases from J, with 14 bases between. The CDR3 consists of 15 residues. The CDR3 is CATSRDLYGARELFF. The CDR3 DNA reads as TGTGCCACCAGCAGAGATCTGTACGGGGCCAGGGAGCTGTTTTTT.

This clonotype has a count of ten or more. The CDR3 DNA sequence: TGTGCCAGCAGCCTGACGTGTAGTACAGATACGCAGTATTTT. Protein product: CASSLTCSTDTQYF. The V and J genes are TRBV3-1 and TRBJ2-3; D not certain. The germline V gene encodes CDR1 LGHDT and CDR2 YNNKEL (reference sequence). The CDR3 is 14 amino acids. Trimming cost V 4 bases and J 3 bases, with 11 bases left between them.

Many counts were recorded for this clonotype. The gene calls are TRBV29-1 and TRBJ2-7; the D gene is possibly TRBD1 (8 bases). The CDR3 consists of 14 residues. Trimming stripped 7 bases from V and 5 bases from J, with 21 bases between. Per the germline V gene, CDR1 is SQVTM and CDR2 is ANQGSEA. This CDR3 reads CSADGGAGGDEQYF. The CDR3 DNA is TGCAGCGCCGATGGGGGGGCAGGGGGCGACGAGCAGTACTTC.

This chain's CDR3 is CASSDRALTAGRRSYEQYF. The CDR3 DNA follows: TGTGCCAGCAGTGACAGGGCCCTCACAGCGGGGCGGCGCTCCTACGAGCAGTACTTC. The rearrangement joins TRBV28 to TRBJ2-7; tentatively, D is TRBD1 or TRBD2 (7 bases each). Looked up from germline, CDR1 is MDHEN and CDR2 is SYDVKM. The V gene lost 5 bases and the J gene lost 0 bases, with 26 bases spanning the gap. The CDR3 covers 19 residues.

The chain joins TRBV5-1 to TRBJ1-5, with unresolved D. The CDR3 is 15 residues long. V gave up 5 bases and J gave up 1 base, with 13 bases separating them. Per the germline V gene, CDR1 is SGHRS and CDR2 is YFSETQ. CDR3 in amino acids: CASRATLGSNQPQHF. In DNA, the CDR3 is TGCGCCAGCAGAGCCACCTTGGGGAGCAATCAGCCCCAGCATTTT. The full variable domain, completed using reference TRBV5-1 and TRBJ1-5, is KAGVTQTPRYLIKTRGQQVTLSCSPISGHRSVSWYQQTPGQGLQFLFEYFSETQRNKGNFPGRFSGRQFSNSRSEMNVSTLELGDSALYLCASRATLGSNQPQHFGDGTRLSIL.

This clonotype was recorded many times. The chain is built from TRBV15 and TRBJ2-6; no clear D gene. V was trimmed by 0 bases and J by 0 bases, leaving 15 bases between them. The CDR3 is 19 amino acids. CDR1 LNHNV and CDR2 YYDKDF come from the germline V gene (reference sequence). The CDR3 region is CATSRDQFGVTSGANVLTF. CDR3 nucleotides: TGTGCCACCAGCAGAGATCAGTTTGGGGTTACCTCTGGGGCCAACGTCCTGACTTTC.

This chain connects TRBV28 to TRBJ1-2, with 12 bases matching TRBD1. The V gene end was trimmed by 6 bases and the J gene end by 2 bases; junction bases not matched to a gene: 7. The germline V gene encodes CDR1 MDHEN and CDR2 SYDVKM. This CDR3 has 16 amino acids. The chain's CDR3 is CASRTGTGGANYGYTF. The CDR3 DNA reads as TGTGCCAGCAGGACCGGGACAGGGGGCGCGAACTATGGCTACACCTTC.

The chain recombines TRBV5-5 with TRBJ2-7; D is unclear. V was shortened by 8 bases and J by 2 bases, with 8 bases between the two germline ends. The CDR3 has 11 amino acids. The germline CDR1 and CDR2 sequences are SGHKS and YYEKEE (reference sequence). In DNA, the CDR3 is TGTGCCAGTGGGATAACCTACGAGCAGTACTTC. Its translation is CASGITYEQYF. Looking up the rest from reference TRBV5-5 and TRBJ2-7 gives the full variable domain: DAGVTQSPTHLIKTRGQQVTLRCSPISGHKSVSWYQQVLGQGPQFIFQYYEKEERGRGNFPDRFSARQFPNYSSELNVNALLLGDSALYLCASGITYEQYFGPGTRLTVT.

This clonotype was found a few times. The J gene is TRBJ1-2, the V gene TRBV6-5, with 7 bases identical to TRBD1. V trimming: 5 bases; J trimming: 4 bases; junction bases outside the gene matches: 7. CDR1 is MNHEY, CDR2 SVGAGI, per germline. This CDR3 region has 14 residues. The CDR3 spells CASSTPTGTYGYTF. The CDR3 nucleotides are TGTGCCAGCAGTACTCCGACAGGGACCTATGGCTACACCTTC.

The chain is built from TRBV5-8 and TRBJ1-1; D call uncertain. Germline V gene sequence: CDR1 SGHTS, CDR2 YDEGEE. The CDR3 consists of 15 residues. V dropped 2 bases and J dropped 1 base, with 12 bases sitting between them. CDR3 sequence: CASSFGLRRNTEAFF. The CDR3 region has the DNA TGTGCCAGCAGCTTCGGGCTACGGAGGAACACTGAAGCTTTCTTT. Together with reference TRBV5-8 and TRBJ1-1, the CDR3 gives the full variable domain: EAGVTQSPTHLIKTRGQQATLRCSPISGHTSVYWYQQALGLGLQFLLWYDEGEERNRGNFPPRFSGRQFPNYSSELNVNALELEDSALYLCASSFGLRRNTEAFFGQGTRLTVV.

This clonotype has a handful of counts. The chain joins TRBV20-1 to TRBJ1-2; a possible D gene is TRBD1 (6 bases). V was cut by 7 bases and J by 6 bases, with 18 bases left in between. The V gene's germline CDR1 is DFQATT and CDR2 SNEGSKA (reference sequence). The CDR3 extends over 13 amino acids. Here the CDR3 reads CSVKSGVYDGYTF. The CDR3 DNA reads as TGCAGTGTAAAATCAGGGGTCTATGATGGCTACACCTTC.

The gene calls are TRBV20-1 and TRBJ2-2, with D perhaps TRBD1 (5 bases). This CDR3 is 15 amino acids long. Trimming took off 1 base at V and 2 bases at J, with 11 bases between the two ends. Looked up from germline, CDR1 is DFQATT and CDR2 is SNEGSKA (reference sequence). This chain's CDR3 is CSARVGHQNTGELFF. CDR3 in DNA: TGCAGTGCTAGAGTTGGACACCAAAACACCGGGGAGCTGTTTTTT.

This clonotype was counted only a few times. The genes are TRBV6-1 and TRBJ1-1; D gene uncertain. CDR1 and CDR2 from the germline V gene are MNHNS and SASEGT. The CDR3 sequence is 14 residues long. V was trimmed by 4 bases and J by 3 bases, leaving 12 bases between them. Written as DNA, the CDR3 is TGTGCCAGCAGTGTTCGAGCGGGGTACACTGAAGCTTTCTTT. Protein sequence: CASSVRAGYTEAFF.

This clonotype was found many times. This chain connects TRBV21-1 to TRBJ2-3. TRBV21-1 is termed a pseudogene. The CDR3 consists of 12 residues. The CDR3 region has the DNA TGTGCCAGCAACGTCGCTTCGAATACGCAGTATTTT. Encoded protein: CASNVASNTQYF.

Many counts were recorded for this clonotype. J is TRBJ2-7 and V is TRBV7-9; 7 bases line up with TRBD2. Germline V gene lookup returns CDR1 SEHNR and CDR2 FQNEAQ (reference sequence). Unmatched junction bases numbered 4, after V lost 8 bases and J lost 3 bases. The CDR3 totals 12 residues. CDR3: CASAGESYEQYF. The CDR3 DNA reads as TGTGCCAGCGCGGGGGAGAGCTACGAGCAGTACTTC.

This chain connects TRBV12-3 or TRBV12-4 to TRBJ1-2; 10 nucleotides match TRBD1. The junction had 8 bases not matched to a gene; V was cut back by 3 bases and J by 4 bases. The CDR3 runs to 16 residues. The CDR3 coding sequence is TGTGCCAGCAGTTTCTCCGGGACAGGGGAGACCTATGGCTACACCTTC. Its translation is CASSFSGTGETYGYTF.

This clonotype was counted between two and nine times. The genes are TRBV24-1 and TRBJ2-1, with 11 positions matching TRBD2. V lost 4 bases, J lost 5 bases, and 3 bases stayed unmatched. This CDR3 is built from 15 residues. Per the germline V gene, CDR1 is KGHDR and CDR2 is SFDVKD. The CDR3 DNA reads as TGTGCCACCAGTGAGCCGACTAGCGGGGACAATGAGCAGTTCTTC. Protein product: CATSEPTSGDNEQFF.

The table lists this clonotype with many counts. The chain employs TRBV12-3 or TRBV12-4 and TRBJ1-1; possible D gene TRBD1, 5 bases. Trimming took off 2 bases at V and 3 bases at J, with 13 bases between the two ends. The CDR3 runs to 15 residues. CDR3 in amino acids: CASSLFGQGDTEAFF. CDR3 nucleotide sequence: TGTGCCAGCAGTTTATTCGGGCAGGGAGACACTGAAGCTTTCTTT.

This clonotype appeared many times. The chain links TRBV27 to TRBJ2-2; the match to TRBD1 covers 8 bases. Losses at the gene ends were 9 bases for V and 3 bases for J; bases not matched to a gene: 0. Germline values: CDR1 MNHEY, CDR2 SMNVEV (reference sequence). The CDR3 runs 12 residues. The CDR3 is CARTGDTGELFF. CDR3 nucleotides: TGTGCCAGGACAGGGGACACCGGGGAGCTGTTTTTT.

This clonotype was detected many times. The chain combines TRBV20-1 with TRBJ2-2; 9 bases are shared with TRBD1. The germline gives CDR1 DFQATT, CDR2 SNEGSKA (reference sequence). The CDR3 is made up of 14 amino acids. J lost 4 bases, V lost 6 bases, and 6 bases had no gene match. In nucleotides, the CDR3 is TGCAGTGCCCGCTCGGGACAGGGCACCGGGGAGCTGTTTTTT. Its protein is CSARSGQGTGELFF.